This TCR beta chain was sequenced for a study of shared clonotypes between healthy human individuals. V was pared by 3 bases and J by 4 bases, with 10 bases between. The CDR3 is 13 residues long. The germline gives CDR1 SGHAT, CDR2 FQNNGV. Sequencing used immunoSEQ multiplex PCR; TCRdb keeps in-frame clones, though not all of them. The table lists about 690,000 clones, roughly 87% of them singletons. Of note for this clone: In the same sample, other DNA sequences code for this CDR3.

This TCR was recovered from a man between 18 and 35 years old in good health. Some clones in this sample may be carry-over from other donors' samples. The genes are TRBV11-2 and TRBJ2-7; D gene uncertain. The sequencing input was memory CD8+ T cells from PBMCs. Subset specified: CD45RO+ cells pooled with CCR7-negative TemRA cells. The DNA for the CDR3 is TGTGCCAGCAGCTTGGGCTCACGGTACGAGCAGTACTTC. Translated: CASSLGSRYEQYF.